Included here is one T cell receptor (beta chain) sequence, with context. This entry is derived from a study of blood T cell repertoires in COVID-19. Looking at the study overall: The United States, Italy and Spain were the sources of the acute and convalescent COVID-19 samples. T cells, B-cell-depleted T cells, or PBMCs supplied cDNA or gDNA.

In the original processing: Using reference gene primer amplification, nucleated cell counts were estimated. The assay was immunoSEQ multiplex PCR, and TCRdb's table has in-frame clones only and misses some. V and J calls and clone size are given by that table; D and trimming were obtained from the DNA. Of 35,000 to 45,000 clones in the sample, almost 90% were seen once. V shed 5 bases and J 0 bases; nucleotides not matched to a gene: 7. The CDR3 sequence is 17 residues long. CDR1 LNHNV and CDR2 YYDKDF come from the germline V gene (reference sequence). This TCR came from a man aged 50 to 59 with active COVID-19. The chain recombines TRBV15 with TRBJ2-6; 7 bases fit TRBD1. What was sequenced was peripheral blood. The CDR3 loop is CATSSGQVSSGANVLTF. CDR3 sequence (DNA): TGTGCCACCAGCTCCGGACAGGTATCCTCTGGGGCCAACGTCCTGACTTTC.